Listed here are 15 T cell receptor beta chains from one sample, sequenced in a study of shared clonotypes between healthy human individuals. The assay was immunoSEQ multiplex PCR, and TCRdb's table has in-frame clones only and misses some. The sample carries millions of clones, more than 90% recorded once. The sequencing sample was made of naive CD4+ T cells sorted from blood. Subset: CD45RA+ positively selected. These receptors were taken from a man younger than 35 in good health.

V is TRBV7-3 and J is TRBJ2-1, with TRBD2 identical over 11 bases. The CDR3 has 15 amino acids. The junction had 3 bases not matched to a gene; V was cut back by 2 bases and J by 6 bases. CDR1 is SGHTA, CDR2 FQGTGA, per germline. The CDR3 nucleotides are TGTGCCAGCAGCTTAGGGGGACTAGCGGCCAATGAGCAGTTCTTC. The encoded protein is CASSLGGLAANEQFF.

The rearrangement joins TRBV18 to TRBJ2-3; 8 positions match TRBD2. With 1 base clipped from V and 1 base from J, the junction kept 4 bases outside the gene matches. This CDR3 has 16 amino acids. From germline, CDR1 is KGHSH and CDR2 LQKENI. The CDR3 DNA reads TGTGCCAGCTCACCACTCGGGACTAGTGGCACAGATACGCAGTATTTT. Translated: CASSPLGTSGTDTQYF.

This chain uses TRBV5-1 with TRBJ2-6, with 11 bases identical to TRBD1. Per the germline V gene, CDR1 is SGHRS and CDR2 is YFSETQ. The CDR3 covers 17 residues. V shed 4 bases, J shed 0 bases, and the junction held 3 bases outside the gene matches. The CDR3 DNA sequence: TGCGCCAGCAGCCTCGGGACAGGGGGCTCTGGGGCCAACGTCCTGACTTTC. Encoded protein: CASSLGTGGSGANVLTF.

This rearrangement joins TRBV7-2 to TRBJ2-7; unclear D gene. Per germline, CDR1 SGHTA and CDR2 FQGNSA. V dropped 5 bases and J dropped 3 bases, with 17 bases sitting between them. This CDR3 has 15 residues. The CDR3 DNA sequence: TGTGCCAGCAGCCCCCCATGGACGGCTTACTACGAGCAGTACTTC. It yields the protein CASSPPWTAYYEQYF.

The chain links TRBV5-6 to TRBJ1-1, with 7 nucleotides matching TRBD1. This CDR3 comprises 14 residues. V dropped 0 bases and J dropped 7; count of bases not matched to a gene: 6. CDR1 is SGHDT and CDR2 is YYEEEE in the germline V gene. The chain's CDR3 is CASSLGLQGREAFF. CDR3 sequence (DNA): TGTGCCAGCAGCTTGGGCCTACAGGGGCGTGAAGCTTTCTTT.

The chain is built from TRBV7-2 and TRBJ2-1; 13 bases line up with TRBD2. The CDR3 consists of 14 residues. V gave up 8 bases and J gave up 9 bases; unmatched junction bases: 7. CDR1 and CDR2 from the germline V gene are SGHTA and FQGNSA. The CDR3 bases are TGTGCCAGCGCCCGACTAGCGGGAGGCCTTGAGCAGTTCTTC. Translation gives CASARLAGGLEQFF.

The sample holds one count of this clone. The chain combines TRBV7-2 with TRBJ2-1; 10 bases line up with TRBD2. Germline lookup yields CDR1 SGHTA and CDR2 FQGNSA. The CDR3 totals 14 residues. With V trimmed by 4 bases and J by 7 bases, 4 bases remained unmatched. The CDR3 region has the DNA TGTGCCAGCAGCTACAGCGGGAGGGCGAATGAGCAGTTCTTC. Translated: CASSYSGRANEQFF.

This chain joins TRBV5-1 and TRBJ2-3, with 8 bases lining up with TRBD2. Germline values: CDR1 SGHRS, CDR2 YFSETQ. CDR3 length equals 17 residues. With V trimmed by 2 bases and J by 2 bases, 10 bases remained unmatched. DNA for the CDR3: TGCGCCAGCAGCTTTGGATCAGCGGGGGTGGTCACAGATACGCAGTATTTT. It translates to CASSFGSAGVVTDTQYF.

The V call is TRBV11-3, the J call TRBJ2-2, with 7 bases lining up with TRBD1. CDR1 SGHNT and CDR2 YENEEA come from the germline V gene. The CDR3 length is 16 residues. V lost 5 bases to trimming and J lost 4 bases; unmatched junction nucleotides: 10. CDR3: CASSTRQGSVTGELFF. The DNA for the CDR3 is TGTGCCAGCAGCACCCGACAGGGATCCGTCACCGGGGAGCTGTTTTTT.

The chain links TRBV4-2 to TRBJ1-1; D is unclear. The ends were cut back, 0 bases at V and 0 bases at J, with 11 bases in the middle. The CDR3 spans 16 residues. Germline CDR1 reads LGHNA; CDR2 reads YNFKEQ. The chain's CDR3 is CASSQEGRQLNTEAFF. CDR3 DNA: TGTGCCAGCAGCCAAGAAGGGCGTCAGTTGAACACTGAAGCTTTCTTT.

The J gene is TRBJ1-5, the V gene TRBV5-6, with D maybe TRBD1 (6 bases). The CDR3 extends over 19 amino acids. The V end was cut by 0 bases, the J end by 0 bases, with 19 bases between. Germline V lookup: CDR1 SGHDT, CDR2 YYEEEE. Here the CDR3 reads CASSLAFEGEGYSNQPQHF. CDR3 nucleotides: TGTGCCAGCAGCTTGGCGTTCGAGGGGGAGGGATATAGCAATCAGCCCCAGCATTTT.

The rearrangement uses TRBV9 and TRBJ2-2, with TRBD1 matching over 12 bases. The V gene's germline CDR1 is SGDLS and CDR2 YYNGEE. With V trimmed by 3 bases and J by 3 bases, 3 bases remained unmatched. The CDR3 length is 16 residues. The CDR3 spells CASSAGDRGHTGELFF. The CDR3 coding sequence is TGTGCCAGCAGCGCTGGGGACAGGGGGCACACCGGGGAGCTGTTTTTT.

This chain uses TRBV19 with TRBJ1-5; D gene uncertain. This CDR3 comprises 14 residues. Trimming took 1 base from V and 7 from J, leaving 11 bases between them. Germline values: CDR1 LNHDA, CDR2 SQIVND (reference sequence). Here the CDR3 reads CASSIVPRNQPQHF. CDR3 nucleotides: TGTGCCAGTAGTATAGTACCCAGAAACCAGCCCCAGCATTTT. Complete variable domain (other parts from reference TRBV19 and TRBJ1-5): DGGITQSPKYLFRKEGQNVTLSCEQNLNHDAMYWYRQDPGQGLRLIYYSQIVNDFQKGDIAEGYSVSREKKESFPLTVTSAQKNPTAFYLCASSIVPRNQPQHFGDGTRLSIL.

The J gene is TRBJ1-2, the V gene TRBV18, with 7 bases fitting TRBD1. This CDR3 has 17 amino acids. Per the germline V gene, CDR1 is KGHSH and CDR2 is LQKENI. The V and J ends lost 1 base and 3 bases, in that order; junction bases with no gene match: 11. Here the CDR3 DNA reads TGTGCCAGCTCACCACGGGACAGACAAACGTCTTACTATGGCTACACCTTC. Translation gives CASSPRDRQTSYYGYTF. Looking up the rest from reference TRBV18 and TRBJ1-2 gives the full variable domain: NAGVMQNPRHLVRRRGQEARLRCSPMKGHSHVYWYRQLPEEGLKFMVYLQKENIIDESGMPKERFSAEFPKEGPSILRIQQVVRGDSAAYFCASSPRDRQTSYYGYTFGSGTRLTVV.

The V gene is TRBV5-5, the J gene TRBJ2-7; 7 nucleotides match TRBD2. V dropped 4 bases and J dropped 3; count of bases not matched to a gene: 10. The germline CDR1 and CDR2 sequences are SGHKS and YYEKEE (reference sequence). CDR3 size: 15 residues. The CDR3 loop reads CASSLGLDRLYEQYF. CDR3 bases: TGTGCCAGCAGCCTAGGACTAGATCGCCTCTACGAGCAGTACTTC.